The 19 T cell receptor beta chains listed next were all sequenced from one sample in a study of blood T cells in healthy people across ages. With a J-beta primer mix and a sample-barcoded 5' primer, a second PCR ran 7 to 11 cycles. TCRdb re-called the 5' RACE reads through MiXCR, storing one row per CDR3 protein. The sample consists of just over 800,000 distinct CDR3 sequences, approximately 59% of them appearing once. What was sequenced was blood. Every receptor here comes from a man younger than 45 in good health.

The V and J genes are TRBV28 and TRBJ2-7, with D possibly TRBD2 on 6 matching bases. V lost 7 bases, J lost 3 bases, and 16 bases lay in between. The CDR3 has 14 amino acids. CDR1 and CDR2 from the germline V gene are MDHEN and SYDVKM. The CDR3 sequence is CASTEPTGSYEQYF. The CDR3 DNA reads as TGTGCCAGCACCGAACCAACCGGGAGCTACGAGCAGTACTTC.

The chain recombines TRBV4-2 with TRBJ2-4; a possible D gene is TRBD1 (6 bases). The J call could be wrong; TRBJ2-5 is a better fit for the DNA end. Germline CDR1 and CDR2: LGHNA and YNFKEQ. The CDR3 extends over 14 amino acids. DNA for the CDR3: TGTGCCAGCAGCCAAGGGGCGCAGGGGGAGACCCAGTACTTC. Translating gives CASSQGAQGETQYF.

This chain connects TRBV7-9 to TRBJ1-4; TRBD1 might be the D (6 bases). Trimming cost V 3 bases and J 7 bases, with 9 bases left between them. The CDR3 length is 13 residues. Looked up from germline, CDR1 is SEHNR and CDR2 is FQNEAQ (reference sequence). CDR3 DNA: TGTGCCAGCAGCTTCTGGGGGGCTGAAAAACTGTTTTTT. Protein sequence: CASSFWGAEKLFF. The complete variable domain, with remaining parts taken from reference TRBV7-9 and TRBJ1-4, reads DTGVSQNPRHKITKRGQNVTFRCDPISEHNRLYWYRQTLGQGPEFLTYFQNEAQLEKSRLLSDRFSAERPKGSFSTLEIQRTEQGDSAMYLCASSFWGAEKLFFGSGTQLSVL.

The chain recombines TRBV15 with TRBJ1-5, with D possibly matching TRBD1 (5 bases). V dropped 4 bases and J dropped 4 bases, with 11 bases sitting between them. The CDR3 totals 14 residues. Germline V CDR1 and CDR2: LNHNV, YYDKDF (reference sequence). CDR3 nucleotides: TGTGCCACCAGCACCAGGGTCGGGAATCAGCCCCAGCATTTT. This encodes CATSTRVGNQPQHF.

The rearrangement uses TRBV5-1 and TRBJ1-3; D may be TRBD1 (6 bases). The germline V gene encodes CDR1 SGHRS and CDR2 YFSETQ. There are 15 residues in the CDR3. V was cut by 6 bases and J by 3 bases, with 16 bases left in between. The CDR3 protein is CASTQGRSFGNTIYF. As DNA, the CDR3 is TGCGCCAGCACACAGGGTCGGAGCTTTGGAAACACCATATATTTT.

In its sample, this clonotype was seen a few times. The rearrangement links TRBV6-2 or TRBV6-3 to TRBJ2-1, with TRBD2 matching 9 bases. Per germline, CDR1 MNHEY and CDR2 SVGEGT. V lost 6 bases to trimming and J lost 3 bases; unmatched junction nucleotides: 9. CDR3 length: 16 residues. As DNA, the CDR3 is TGTGCCAGCAGCAAAGTCTCTAGCGGGGTCTACAATGAGCAGTTCTTC. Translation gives CASSKVSSGVYNEQFF.

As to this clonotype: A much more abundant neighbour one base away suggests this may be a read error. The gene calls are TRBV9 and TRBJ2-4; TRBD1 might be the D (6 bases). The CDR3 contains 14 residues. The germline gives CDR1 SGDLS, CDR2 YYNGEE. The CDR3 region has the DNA TGTGCCAGCAGCGTCCGGGACACTCCCAGCATTCGGTACTTC. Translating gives CASSVRDTPSIRYF.

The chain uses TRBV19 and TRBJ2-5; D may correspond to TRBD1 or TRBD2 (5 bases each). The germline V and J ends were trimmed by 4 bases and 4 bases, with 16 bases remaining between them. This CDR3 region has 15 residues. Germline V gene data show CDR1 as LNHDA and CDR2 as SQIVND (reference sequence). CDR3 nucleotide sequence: TGTGCCAGTAGTAAAGGGGTCGGTGGGACAGAGACCCAGTACTTC. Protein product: CASSKGVGGTETQYF.

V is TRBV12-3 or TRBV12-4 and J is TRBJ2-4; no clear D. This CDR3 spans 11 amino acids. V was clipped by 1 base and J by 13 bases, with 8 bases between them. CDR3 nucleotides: TGTGCCAGCAGTTTAGTGGAAGAGCAGTACTTC. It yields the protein CASSLVEEQYF.

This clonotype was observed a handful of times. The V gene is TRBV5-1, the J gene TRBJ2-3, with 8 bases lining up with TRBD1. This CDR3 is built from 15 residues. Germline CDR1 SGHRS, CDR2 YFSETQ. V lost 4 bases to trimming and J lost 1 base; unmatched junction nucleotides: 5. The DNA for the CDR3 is TGCGCCAGCAGCCCCCCGACAGGGGGCACAGATACGCAGTATTTT. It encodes CASSPPTGGTDTQYF.

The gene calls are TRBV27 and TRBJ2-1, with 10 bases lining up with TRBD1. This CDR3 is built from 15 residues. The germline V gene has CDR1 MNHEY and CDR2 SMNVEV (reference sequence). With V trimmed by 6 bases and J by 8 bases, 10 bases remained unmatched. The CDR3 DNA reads TGTGCCAGCAGCCCTGAGACAGGGGGCTTCGATGAGCAGTTCTTC. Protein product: CASSPETGGFDEQFF.

The CDR3 loop reads CSAEGQLNYNEQFF. Here the CDR3 DNA reads TGCAGTGCCGAGGGACAGTTAAACTACAATGAGCAGTTCTTC. The V gene is TRBV20-1, the J gene TRBJ2-1, with 7 bases matching TRBD1. The V segment lost 6 bases and the J segment 3 bases; nucleotides outside the gene matches: 8. Germline V gene sequence: CDR1 DFQATT, CDR2 SNEGSKA (reference sequence). The CDR3 is made up of 14 amino acids.

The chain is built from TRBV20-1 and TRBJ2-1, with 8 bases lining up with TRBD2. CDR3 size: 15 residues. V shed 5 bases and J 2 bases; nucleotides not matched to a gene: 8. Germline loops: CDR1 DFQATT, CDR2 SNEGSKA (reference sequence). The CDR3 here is CSAARGLVTYNEQFF. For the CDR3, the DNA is TGCAGTGCTGCACGGGGACTAGTCACCTACAATGAGCAGTTCTTC.

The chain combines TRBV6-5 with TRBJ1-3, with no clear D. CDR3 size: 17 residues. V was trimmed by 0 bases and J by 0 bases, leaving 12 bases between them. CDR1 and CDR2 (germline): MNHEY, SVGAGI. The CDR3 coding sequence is TGTGCCAGCAGTTACTCCAACCGACTGCACTCTGGAAACACCATATATTTT. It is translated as CASSYSNRLHSGNTIYF.

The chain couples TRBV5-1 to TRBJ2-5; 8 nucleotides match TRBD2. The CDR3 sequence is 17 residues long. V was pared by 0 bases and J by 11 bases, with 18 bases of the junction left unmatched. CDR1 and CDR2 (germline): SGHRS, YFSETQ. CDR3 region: CASSLAPSGLGPGEQYF. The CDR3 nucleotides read TGCGCCAGCAGCTTGGCCCCCTCGGGACTAGGCCCTGGAGAGCAGTACTTC.

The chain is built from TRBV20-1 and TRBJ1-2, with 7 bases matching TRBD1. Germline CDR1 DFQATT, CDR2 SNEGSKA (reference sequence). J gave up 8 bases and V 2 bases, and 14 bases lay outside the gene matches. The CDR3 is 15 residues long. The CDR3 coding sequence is TGCAGTGCTAGACCCGGGGGACAGCCCTTCGGGGGCTACACCTTC. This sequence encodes CSARPGGQPFGGYTF.

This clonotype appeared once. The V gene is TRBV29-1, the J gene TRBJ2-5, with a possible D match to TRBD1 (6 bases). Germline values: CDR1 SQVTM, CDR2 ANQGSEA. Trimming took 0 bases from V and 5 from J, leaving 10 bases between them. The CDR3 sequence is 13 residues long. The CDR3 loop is CSVEEDRGETQYF. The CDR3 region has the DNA TGCAGCGTTGAAGAGGACAGAGGCGAGACCCAGTACTTC.

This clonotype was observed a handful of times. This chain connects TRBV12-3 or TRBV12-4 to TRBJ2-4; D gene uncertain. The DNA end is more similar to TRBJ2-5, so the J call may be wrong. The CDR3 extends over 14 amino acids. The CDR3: CASSFVSAQETQYF. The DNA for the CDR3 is TGTGCCAGCAGTTTTGTCTCTGCACAAGAGACCCAGTACTTC.

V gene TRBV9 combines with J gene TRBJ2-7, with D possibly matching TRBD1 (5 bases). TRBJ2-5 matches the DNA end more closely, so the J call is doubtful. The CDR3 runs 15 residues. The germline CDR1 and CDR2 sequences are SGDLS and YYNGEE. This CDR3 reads CASSVVPGSLQTQYF. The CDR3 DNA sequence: TGTGCCAGCAGCGTAGTCCCAGGGTCTTTGCAGACCCAGTACTTC.